This T cell receptor (beta chain) came from a study of T cell responses to AZD1222 COVID-19 vaccine. General observations from the study: It should be noted that donors were predominantly white British and more often female, and clonal diversity was possibly underestimated. Repertoires were obtained only post-peak T cell response. Regions left unmutated in variants are reportedly the target of nearly half of spike-specific TCRs.

The CDR3 runs 15 residues. The V segment lost 3 bases and the J segment 2 bases; nucleotides outside the gene matches: 5. Per the germline V gene, CDR1 is SGHNT and CDR2 is YENEEA. TCRdb keeps only in-frame clones here, not all; method: immunoSEQ multiplex PCR. The data contain 95,000 to 150,000 clones, around 87% of them singletons. As to this clone: Its antigen remains unidentified.

Here the sequenced sample was peripheral blood, taken on day 0 of AZD1222 vaccination. The chain employs TRBV11-3 and TRBJ2-7; TRBD1 matches 9 bases. This receptor was taken from an adult in good health. For the CDR3, the DNA is TGTGCCAGCAGCTTGATGGGACAGGGACCCTACGAGCAGTACTTC. Its protein is CASSLMGQGPYEQYF.